Shown below are 32 T cell receptor beta chains from a single sample sequenced in a study of blood T cell repertoires in COVID-19. The assay was immunoSEQ multiplex PCR, and TCRdb's table has in-frame clones only and misses some. The sample consists of 150,000 to 200,000 clones, about 85% of them appearing once. Sequencing was performed on peripheral blood. Source of these receptors: a man aged 80 or over with COVID-19, enrolled during active disease.

The CDR3 DNA reads TGTGCCAGCAGGGTAAGCGGCTCCTACAATGAGCAGTTCTTC. Translated: CASRVSGSYNEQFF. The rearrangement links TRBV2 to TRBJ2-1, with D possibly being TRBD2 (5 bases). The CDR3 consists of 14 residues. Deletions cut 6 bases from V and 0 bases from J, with 9 bases between. Looked up from germline, CDR1 is SNHLY and CDR2 is FYNNEI.

The chain combines TRBV2 with TRBJ1-3; no clear D gene. Trimming cost V 1 base and J 4 bases, with 8 bases left between them. Germline V gene lookup returns CDR1 SNHLY and CDR2 FYNNEI. The CDR3 contains 14 residues. This CDR3 is CASSEDRPGNTIYF. The CDR3 bases are TGTGCCAGCAGTGAAGACAGACCGGGAAACACCATATATTTT.

This clone was recorded only once. The gene calls are TRBV19 and TRBJ1-6; 9 nucleotides agree with TRBD1. Germline CDR1 is LNHDA and CDR2 is SQIVND (reference sequence). The CDR3 consists of 15 residues. With 7 bases clipped from V and 9 bases from J, the junction kept 10 bases outside the gene matches. Here the CDR3 reads CASNPGQGRGSPLHF. The CDR3 DNA reads TGTGCCAGTAACCCGGGACAGGGACGCGGTTCACCCCTCCACTTT.

The chain couples TRBV28 to TRBJ1-2; 8 bases align to TRBD1. With 6 bases clipped from V and 4 bases from J, the junction kept 10 bases outside the gene matches. Germline CDR1 reads MDHEN; CDR2 reads SYDVKM. CDR3 length: 15 amino acids. CDR3 bases: TGTGCCAGCAGCTCCAACAGGGGGAGCGGCTATGGCTACACCTTC. Amino acid sequence: CASSSNRGSGYGYTF.

This clone was observed a few times. Other DNA sequences within the sample encode an identical CDR3. This sequence joins TRBV27 and TRBJ1-2, with 8 bases fitting TRBD1. The germline V gene has CDR1 MNHEY and CDR2 SMNVEV (reference sequence). This CDR3 is 13 amino acids long. V lost 6 bases, J lost 4 bases, and 4 bases stayed unmatched. The CDR3 loop is CASSRDRRYGYTF. The CDR3 bases are TGTGCCAGCAGCCGGGACAGGCGCTATGGCTACACCTTC.

The table lists this clone with a few counts. The chain joins TRBV5-6 to TRBJ2-5, with D maybe TRBD1 (5 bases). Germline CDR1 SGHDT, CDR2 YYEEEE. This CDR3 has 15 amino acids. V lost 0 bases, J lost 2 bases, and 11 bases lay in between. The CDR3 DNA follows: TGTGCCAGCAGCTTGGCAGGGTTTGGGCAAGAGACCCAGTACTTC. Translating gives CASSLAGFGQETQYF.

As regards this clone: One end of the junction fails to match germline, which may point to a read error. The CDR3: CASSIAGGETQYF. Here the CDR3 DNA reads TGTGCCAGCAGCATAGCGGGGGGTGAGACCCAGTACTTC. V and J are TRBV7-9 and TRBJ2-5, with 10 nucleotides matching TRBD2. This CDR3 has 13 amino acids. Germline values: CDR1 SEHNR, CDR2 FQNEAQ (reference sequence).

J is TRBJ1-5 and V is TRBV5-5; tentatively, D is TRBD1 (5 bases). V dropped 6 bases and J dropped 6 bases, with 16 bases sitting between them. The germline V gene has CDR1 SGHKS and CDR2 YYEKEE (reference sequence). The CDR3 runs 14 residues. The CDR3 DNA is TGTGCCAGCACCCAGGGACTCTTAGGTCAGCCCCAGCATTTT. Amino acids: CASTQGLLGQPQHF.

This sequence joins TRBV14 and TRBJ2-3, with a possible D match to TRBD2 (6 bases). The V end lost 8 bases, the J end lost 6 bases, and 15 bases lay between the germline ends. Germline assignment: CDR1 SGHDN and CDR2 FVKESK. This CDR3 has 13 amino acids. In DNA, the CDR3 is TGTGCCAGCCGGCTCGGGGGTAGGGATACGCAGTATTTT. Its translation: CASRLGGRDTQYF.

This sequence joins TRBV7-2 and TRBJ1-2, with 10 bases aligning to TRBD1. Germline V gene data show CDR1 as SGHTA and CDR2 as FQGNSA. CDR3 length: 18 amino acids. Trimming at V came to 7 bases and at J to 0 bases, leaving 14 bases not matched to a gene. The CDR3 DNA is TGTGCCAGCAAGGAAAGGGGAGGACAGGGGGGATCTAACTATGGCTACACCTTC. Protein product: CASKERGGQGGSNYGYTF.

V and J are TRBV7-3 and TRBJ1-1; D gene uncertain. The germline V gene encodes CDR1 SGHTA and CDR2 FQGTGA. V was clipped by 0 bases and J by 12 bases, with 14 bases between them. This CDR3 contains 13 residues. The CDR3 DNA follows: TGTGCCAGCAGCTTAACGCCAGGCACCGGGACTTTCTTT. Translation: CASSLTPGTGTFF.

The chain uses TRBV18 and TRBJ1-1; no firm D call. V lost 2 bases to trimming and J lost 1 base, with 5 bases between them. The germline V gene encodes CDR1 KGHSH and CDR2 LQKENI. The CDR3 runs to 13 residues. The DNA of the CDR3 is TGTGCCAGCTCACCAAACAAGAACACTGAAGCTTTCTTT. Its translation: CASSPNKNTEAFF.

The chain joins TRBV2 to TRBJ2-7; the D gene is possibly TRBD1 (6 bases). Deletions cut 8 bases from V and 0 bases from J, with 14 bases between. This CDR3 has 14 amino acids. Germline CDR1 and CDR2: SNHLY and FYNNEI. CDR3 bases: TGTGCCAGCGCCCGGCAGGGGTACTCCTACGAGCAGTACTTC. Its translation is CASARQGYSYEQYF.

This sequence joins TRBV14 and TRBJ2-6; a weak D match, TRBD1 (5 bases). Germline CDR1 reads SGHDN; CDR2 reads FVKESK. This CDR3 is built from 19 residues. Trimming stripped 0 bases from V and 1 base from J, with 16 bases between. CDR3 residues: CASSQERRAGLSGANVLTF. CDR3 bases: TGTGCCAGCAGCCAAGAGCGCAGGGCTGGTCTATCTGGGGCCAACGTCCTGACTTTC.

J is TRBJ2-5 and V is TRBV6-6, with D perhaps matching TRBD1 (5 bases). Germline V CDR1 and CDR2: MNHNY, SVGAGI (reference sequence). V lost 0 bases to trimming and J lost 13 bases, with 15 bases between them. This CDR3 is built from 13 residues. CDR3 sequence reads: CASSYSEQGRLYF. The CDR3 DNA is TGTGCCAGCAGTTACTCTGAGCAGGGTCGGCTGTACTTC.

The chain uses TRBV3-1 (or the pseudogene TRBV3-2) and TRBJ1-2, with TRBD1 identical over 8 bases. Germline loops: CDR1 LGHDT, CDR2 YNNKEL (reference sequence). There are 14 residues in the CDR3. The junction had 6 bases not matched to a gene; V was cut back by 5 bases and J by 4 bases. CDR3 residues: CASSSSGGGYGYTF. CDR3 DNA sequence: TGTGCCAGCAGCTCCTCAGGGGGCGGCTATGGCTACACCTTC.

The J gene is TRBJ1-5, the V gene TRBV6-5, with unresolved D. Germline loops: CDR1 MNHEY, CDR2 SVGAGI. V shed 5 bases and J shed 0 bases, with 11 bases lying between them. The CDR3 covers 15 residues. The CDR3 protein is CASSQIGLSNQPQHF. CDR3 DNA: TGTGCCAGCAGTCAGATCGGACTTAGCAATCAGCCCCAGCATTTT.

This clone was seen only a few times. The chain joins TRBV6-2 or TRBV6-3 to TRBJ1-5, with unresolved D. V was shortened by 6 bases and J by 0 bases, with 12 bases between the two germline ends. CDR3 size: 15 residues. Looked up from germline, CDR1 is MNHEY and CDR2 is SVGEGT. The CDR3 spells CASSHLLDSNQPQHF. CDR3 sequence (DNA): TGTGCCAGCAGCCACTTACTTGATAGCAATCAGCCCCAGCATTTT.

Turning to this clone: At one boundary the junction diverges from the germline segment, which might be a read error. Other DNA variants within this sample encode the same CDR3. The chain links TRBV7-2 to TRBJ1-1, with D hard to call. This CDR3 spans 11 amino acids. Germline values: CDR1 SGHTA, CDR2 FQGNSA. The chain's CDR3 is CATSRESEAFF. The CDR3 DNA follows: TGCGCCACTAGCCGGGAATCCGAAGCTTTCTTT. Full variable domain (rest looked up from reference TRBV7-2 and TRBJ1-1): GAGVSQSPSNKVTEKGKDVELRCDPISGHTALYWYRQSLGQGLEFLIYFQGNSAPDKSGLPSDRFSAERTGGSVSTLTIQRTQQEDSAVYLCATSRESEAFFGQGTRLTVV.

The genes are TRBV7-8 and TRBJ1-5; D is undetermined. The CDR3 length is 15 residues. The V gene's germline CDR1 is SGHVS and CDR2 FQNEAQ. Trimming took off 1 base at V and 2 bases at J, with 9 bases between the two ends. Here the CDR3 reads CASSLGSLGNQPQHF. Written as DNA, the CDR3 is TGTGCCAGCAGCTTAGGGAGTCTGGGCAATCAGCCCCAGCATTTT.

This chain joins TRBV19 and TRBJ2-6, with D uncertain. V was trimmed by 10 bases and J by 0 bases, leaving 7 bases between them. The CDR3 is made up of 13 amino acids. Per germline, CDR1 LNHDA and CDR2 SQIVND (reference sequence). The CDR3 nucleotides are TGTGCCACCCGGTTCTCTGGGGCCAACGTCCTGACTTTC. It yields the protein CATRFSGANVLTF. The full variable domain, rest sourced from reference TRBV19 and TRBJ2-6, is DGGITQSPKYLFRKEGQNVTLSCEQNLNHDAMYWYRQDPGQGLRLIYYSQIVNDFQKGDIAEGYSVSREKKESFPLTVTSAQKNPTAFYLCATRFSGANVLTFGAGSRLTVL.

The rearrangement uses TRBV2 and TRBJ1-1, with no clear D. The CDR3 totals 13 residues. Germline V CDR1 and CDR2: SNHLY, FYNNEI. Trimming removed 5 bases from V and 1 base from J, with 8 bases in between. In nucleotides, the CDR3 is TGTGCCAGCAGTTCCCTCCCGAACACTGAAGCTTTCTTT. It encodes CASSSLPNTEAFF.

J is TRBJ2-3 and V is TRBV7-2; perhaps TRBD2 as D (6 bases). The CDR3 contains 14 residues. Trimming cost V 4 bases and J 3 bases, with 11 bases left between them. Germline V gene lookup returns CDR1 SGHTA and CDR2 FQGNSA. Written as DNA, the CDR3 is TGTGCCAGCAGCTCGTCCCGGGGGACAGATACGCAGTATTTT. Translating it yields CASSSSRGTDTQYF.

The chain has TRBV5-1 and TRBJ1-1; maybe TRBD1 (5 bases). The CDR3 has 15 amino acids. Trimming removed 5 bases from V and 2 bases from J, with 16 bases in between. CDR1 is SGHRS and CDR2 is YFSETQ in the germline V gene. In nucleotides, the CDR3 is TGCGCCAGCAGGCCTGCGGGGGGGTTCAACACTGAAGCTTTCTTT. Translating it yields CASRPAGGFNTEAFF.

The J gene is TRBJ2-5, the V gene TRBV5-1, with a weak D call TRBD2 (6 bases). V lost 0 bases and J 1 base, leaving 10 bases between the germline ends. The CDR3 is 15 residues long. Per the germline V gene, CDR1 is SGHRS and CDR2 is YFSETQ. The CDR3 DNA follows: TGCGCCAGCAGCTTGGCCATTAGCGGCCAAGAGACCCAGTACTTC. It is translated as CASSLAISGQETQYF. The variable domain in full, completed from reference TRBV5-1 and TRBJ2-5, reads KAGVTQTPRYLIKTRGQQVTLSCSPISGHRSVSWYQQTPGQGLQFLFEYFSETQRNKGNFPGRFSGRQFSNSRSEMNVSTLELGDSALYLCASSLAISGQETQYFGPGTRLLVL.

The sample holds one count of this clone. DNA of the CDR3: TGTGCCAGCAGTGAGGGGACAGGGGGATACTATGGCTACACCTTC. Translation gives CASSEGTGGYYGYTF. This chain links TRBV6-1 with TRBJ1-2; TRBD1 matches at 11 bases. Germline CDR1 reads MNHNS; CDR2 reads SASEGT. After removal of 3 bases from V and 3 bases from J, the junction contained 3 bases not matched to a gene. This CDR3 contains 15 residues.

This clone was recorded only once. The chain carries TRBV5-5 and TRBJ2-7; 7 bases align to TRBD1. Trimming took 4 bases from V and 0 from J; bases not matched to a gene: 4. Germline CDR1 and CDR2: SGHKS and YYEKEE (reference sequence). This CDR3 contains 14 residues. The CDR3: CASSLTGSSYEQYF. The CDR3 DNA reads as TGTGCCAGCAGCCTGACAGGGAGCTCCTACGAGCAGTACTTC.

This chain links TRBV15 with TRBJ1-6; D unclear. Per germline, CDR1 LNHNV and CDR2 YYDKDF (reference sequence). Trimming removed 0 bases at V and 3 bases at J, with 12 bases between. CDR3 length: 17 amino acids. This CDR3 reads CATSREKSVIYNSPLHF. The CDR3 bases are TGTGCCACCAGCAGAGAAAAGTCGGTAATCTATAATTCACCCCTCCACTTT.

This clone turned up a few times. V usage is TRBV6-4 and J usage is TRBJ1-6; 8 bases line up with TRBD1. The CDR3 loop spans 15 amino acids. V shed 5 bases and J 7 bases; nucleotides not matched to a gene: 7. The germline V gene has CDR1 MRHNA and CDR2 SNTAGT. DNA of the CDR3: TGTGCCAGCAGTACATCACAGGGGGGGAATTCACCCCTCCACTTT. Residues: CASSTSQGGNSPLHF.

In its sample, this clone was seen a few times. The rearrangement joins TRBV6-2 or TRBV6-3 to TRBJ2-2, with 8 bases fitting TRBD1. This CDR3 is 15 amino acids long. Trimming at V came to 5 bases and at J to 7 bases, leaving 9 bases not matched to a gene. Looked up from germline, CDR1 is MNHEY and CDR2 is SVGEGT. The CDR3 loop is CASSTRGPRDGELFF. In nucleotides, the CDR3 is TGTGCCAGCAGTACCAGGGGGCCTCGGGACGGGGAGCTGTTTTTT.

The chain has TRBV4-3 and TRBJ1-5; D is unresolved. There are 13 residues in the CDR3. V was cut by 2 bases and J by 7 bases, with 9 bases left in between. Germline V lookup: CDR1 LGHNA, CDR2 YSLEER. CDR3 sequence (DNA): TGCGCCAGCAGCCAATTAGGCGGCCAGCCCCAGCATTTT. Its translation: CASSQLGGQPQHF.

The chain carries TRBV5-6 and TRBJ1-2; TRBD1 is a possible D gene (6 bases). The CDR3 is 13 residues long. V was shortened by 0 bases and J by 6 bases, with 9 bases between the two germline ends. Germline V gives CDR1 SGHDT, CDR2 YYEEEE. Here the CDR3 reads CASSLVAGDGYTF. CDR3 sequence (DNA): TGTGCCAGCAGCTTGGTGGCAGGGGATGGCTACACCTTC.